The next 31 T cell receptor beta chains were all read from a single sample in a study of T cell responses to AZD1222 COVID-19 vaccine. The assay was immunoSEQ multiplex PCR, and TCRdb's table has in-frame clones only and misses some. The table has 100,000 to 150,000 clones, around nine tenths seen once; the top ten hold more than 0.95%. Material: peripheral blood, obtained 28 days after the second AZD1222 dose. These receptors originate from an adult who received the AZD1222 COVID-19 vaccine.

The V and J genes are TRBV7-2 and TRBJ2-3; D ambiguous. Germline V CDR1 and CDR2: SGHTA, FQGNSA. Deletions cut 4 bases from V and 0 bases from J, with 11 bases between. CDR3 length equals 15 residues. The CDR3 spells CASSSGRQSTDTQYF. For the CDR3, the DNA is TGTGCCAGCAGCTCGGGCAGGCAGAGCACAGATACGCAGTATTTT.

The rearrangement uses TRBV5-1 and TRBJ2-3, with D perhaps TRBD2 (6 bases). CDR1 is SGHRS, CDR2 YFSETQ, per germline. Trimming left V 4 bases short and J 1 base short, with 10 bases between. The CDR3 extends over 14 amino acids. As DNA, the CDR3 is TGCGCCAGCAGCGGTCCGGGGGGCACAGATACGCAGTATTTT. As protein: CASSGPGGTDTQYF.

In DNA form, the CDR3 reads TGTGCCAGTAGTATAGGGCAGGGGCGCAATCAGCCCCAGCATTTT. It specifies CASSIGQGRNQPQHF. V and J are TRBV19 and TRBJ1-5; weak D call: TRBD1 (6 bases). The CDR3 runs 15 residues. Per the germline V gene, CDR1 is LNHDA and CDR2 is SQIVND (reference sequence). V was shortened by 1 base and J by 2 bases, with 9 bases between the two germline ends.

The gene calls are TRBV5-1 and TRBJ1-5; maybe TRBD1 (5 bases). V was shortened by 4 bases and J by 3 bases, with 14 bases between the two germline ends. The germline V gene encodes CDR1 SGHRS and CDR2 YFSETQ. CDR3 length: 15 amino acids. CDR3 in amino acids: CASSPDGAFNQPQHF. CDR3 in DNA: TGCGCCAGCAGCCCCGACGGGGCCTTCAATCAGCCCCAGCATTTT.

The chain recombines TRBV5-4 with TRBJ1-2, with D possibly being TRBD1 (5 bases). Trimming stripped 0 bases from V and 5 bases from J, with 17 bases between. Looked up from germline, CDR1 is SGHNT and CDR2 is YYREEE (reference sequence). The length of the CDR3 is 16 residues. Written as DNA, the CDR3 is TGTGCCAGCAGCTTGGAGGGGCGTAGGGGAAGGTATGGCTACACCTTC. Residues: CASSLEGRRGRYGYTF.

The chain couples TRBV29-1 to TRBJ2-1; D is unresolved. V gave up 6 bases and J gave up 12 bases, with 9 bases separating them. The length of the CDR3 is 9 residues. The germline CDR1 and CDR2 sequences are SQVTM and ANQGSEA. CDR3 DNA sequence: TGCAGCGTGACCTCGGGGCAGTTCTTC. Translated: CSVTSGQFF.

V is TRBV4-2 and J is TRBJ2-2; D is possibly TRBD1 or TRBD2 (5 bases each). V shed 5 bases and J shed 5 bases, with 15 bases lying between them. The length of the CDR3 is 15 residues. Germline-derived CDR1 and CDR2 are LGHNA and YNFKEQ. The chain's CDR3 is CASSTPGTPTGELFF. The CDR3 nucleotides read TGTGCCAGCAGCACCCCCGGGACGCCAACCGGGGAGCTGTTTTTT.

V gene TRBV9 combines with J gene TRBJ2-5; D is unclear. Germline CDR1 is SGDLS and CDR2 is YYNGEE. The V gene lost 3 bases and the J gene lost 2 bases, with 14 bases spanning the gap. The CDR3 covers 15 residues. The CDR3 nucleotides read TGTGCCAGCAGCGCCGGGCCGCGCTGGCAAGAGACCCAGTACTTC. Translated: CASSAGPRWQETQYF.

The V call is TRBV18, the J call TRBJ1-1; D gene uncertain. Per germline, CDR1 KGHSH and CDR2 LQKENI. The germline V and J ends were trimmed by 3 bases and 0 bases, with 11 bases remaining between them. The CDR3 has 15 residues. The DNA for the CDR3 is TGTGCCAGCTCACCCGGGTCCGTGATGAACACTGAAGCTTTCTTT. This encodes CASSPGSVMNTEAFF.

This chain's CDR3 is CAWSGDRHRGETQYF. CDR3 bases: TGTGCCTGGAGCGGGGACCGTCACCGGGGAGAGACCCAGTACTTC. The chain links TRBV30 to TRBJ2-5, with D perhaps matching TRBD1 or TRBD2 (5 bases each). CDR3 length equals 15 residues. CDR1 GTSNPN and CDR2 SVGIG come from the germline V gene (reference sequence). Between the trimmed V and J ends, which lost 3 bases and 4 bases, there was a span of 18 bases.

The CDR3 loop reads CASSLVQGGRNIQYF. The CDR3 bases are TGTGCCAGCAGCTTAGTCCAGGGCGGGAGGAACATTCAGTACTTC. The V call is TRBV11-3, the J call TRBJ2-4; the match to TRBD2 covers 8 bases. CDR1 and CDR2 from the germline V gene are SGHNT and YENEEA. V shed 1 base, J shed 7 bases, and the junction held 6 bases outside the gene matches. The CDR3 is 15 amino acids.

The sample holds one count of this clone. The chain carries TRBV3-1 (or the pseudogene TRBV3-2) and TRBJ1-5; a weak D match, TRBD1 (6 bases). The length of the CDR3 is 15 residues. The germline V and J ends were trimmed by 4 bases and 5 bases, with 15 bases remaining between them. Germline V gives CDR1 LGHDT, CDR2 YNNKEL (reference sequence). CDR3 sequence reads: CASSPDSNGDQPQHF. For the CDR3, the DNA is TGTGCCAGCAGCCCGGACAGCAACGGGGATCAGCCCCAGCATTTT.

This clone was seen only once. The chain employs TRBV10-3 and TRBJ1-3; 9 bases agree with TRBD1. This CDR3 has 15 amino acids. V was pared by 10 bases and J by 1 base, with 8 bases of the junction left unmatched. Germline V gives CDR1 ENHRY, CDR2 SYGVKD. The CDR3 is CATMRTGASGNTIYF. In DNA form, the CDR3 reads TGTGCCACCATGAGGACAGGGGCTTCTGGAAACACCATATATTTT.

Regarding this clone: Other DNA sequences of this sample code for an identical CDR3. The J gene is TRBJ2-1, the V gene TRBV11-3; no clear D gene. The CDR3 is made up of 13 amino acids. Trimming removed 3 bases at V and 0 bases at J, with 3 bases between. The germline V gene encodes CDR1 SGHNT and CDR2 YENEEA. CDR3 sequence (DNA): TGTGCCAGCAGCTTGGACTCCTACAATGAGCAGTTCTTC. Protein product: CASSLDSYNEQFF.

This chain joins TRBV6-2 or TRBV6-3 and TRBJ1-6, with D unresolved. CDR1 MNHEY and CDR2 SVGEGT come from the germline V gene. The CDR3 length is 12 residues. V was clipped by 1 base and J by 10 bases, with 5 bases between them. The CDR3 sequence is CASSYLESPLHF. CDR3 DNA: TGTGCCAGCAGTTACTTGGAATCACCCCTCCACTTT.

The chain has TRBV30 and TRBJ2-7; TRBD1 matches 8 bases. V trimming: 3 bases; J trimming: 3 bases; junction bases outside the gene matches: 4. This CDR3 spans 13 amino acids. Germline CDR1 reads GTSNPN; CDR2 reads SVGIG (reference sequence). CDR3 residues: CAWSRGPIYEQYF. The CDR3 bases are TGTGCCTGGAGCAGGGGGCCGATCTACGAGCAGTACTTC.

This clone is medium-sized (0.01 to 0.1%) by share. This rearrangement joins TRBV27 to TRBJ1-6; 7 bases fit TRBD1. The CDR3 loop spans 17 amino acids. The germline V gene encodes CDR1 MNHEY and CDR2 SMNVEV (reference sequence). J lost 4 bases, V lost 2 bases, and 8 bases had no gene match. This chain's CDR3 is CASSLLPGDSYNSPLHF. DNA of the CDR3: TGTGCCAGCAGTTTACTGCCGGGGGACAGTTATAATTCACCCCTCCACTTT.

The chain links TRBV11-2 to TRBJ2-5; tentative D call: TRBD2 (5 bases). The V and J ends lost 2 bases and 3 bases respectively, with 16 bases between them. CDR3 length equals 16 residues. The germline V gene encodes CDR1 SGHAT and CDR2 FQNNGV. The CDR3 DNA sequence: TGTGCCAGCAGCTTACTCCTCGGGGTCTGGGAAGAGACCCAGTACTTC. Protein: CASSLLLGVWEETQYF.

The chain combines TRBV3-1 (or the pseudogene TRBV3-2) with TRBJ2-7; D gene ambiguous. Germline V gene sequence: CDR1 LGHDT, CDR2 YNNKEL (reference sequence). The V and J ends lost 2 bases and 3 bases respectively, with 5 bases between them. The CDR3 is 12 residues long. CDR3 region: CASSQKSYEQYF. The CDR3 region has the DNA TGTGCCAGCAGCCAAAAGAGCTACGAGCAGTACTTC.

The chain links TRBV6-4 to TRBJ2-7, with a weak D call TRBD1 (5 bases). The V and J ends lost 7 bases and 3 bases respectively, with 25 bases between them. The CDR3 is made up of 17 amino acids. The germline V gene has CDR1 MRHNA and CDR2 SNTAGT. CDR3 nucleotide sequence: TGTGCCAGCAAGGGCCCCAAGGGGCTAGGTCCCAGCTACGAGCAGTACTTC. Translating gives CASKGPKGLGPSYEQYF.

This chain uses TRBV3-1 (or the pseudogene TRBV3-2) with TRBJ2-7; D remains unclear. CDR3 size: 11 residues. Per the germline V gene, CDR1 is LGHDT and CDR2 is YNNKEL (reference sequence). V gave up 4 bases and J gave up 5 bases, with 6 bases separating them. The CDR3 protein is CASSLSNEQYF. The CDR3 coding sequence is TGTGCCAGCAGCCTAAGTAACGAGCAGTACTTC.

This chain links TRBV18 with TRBJ1-1; TRBD1 matches at 8 bases. CDR3 length: 15 amino acids. Germline-derived CDR1 and CDR2 are KGHSH and LQKENI. V lost 3 bases and J lost 8; bases outside the gene matches: 11. The CDR3 DNA sequence: TGTGCCAGCTCACCCACTGGACAGGGAAGCATGGAAGCTTTCTTT. Its protein product is CASSPTGQGSMEAFF.

The chain couples TRBV6-1 to TRBJ2-7; D is perhaps TRBD1 (5 bases). The CDR3 totals 13 residues. V was pared by 2 bases and J by 7 bases, with 12 bases between. Germline V gives CDR1 MNHNS, CDR2 SASEGT. For the CDR3, the DNA is TGTGCCAGCAGTGAATATCCGGACAAGGAGCAGTACTTC. This codes for CASSEYPDKEQYF.

The chain carries TRBV29-1 and TRBJ1-1, with D maybe TRBD1 (5 bases). The CDR3 sequence is 15 residues long. Trimming removed 4 bases at V and 3 bases at J, with 18 bases between. In germline, CDR1 is SQVTM, CDR2 ANQGSEA. CDR3 sequence reads: CSVVVWGRGHTEAFF. For the CDR3, the DNA is TGCAGCGTTGTGGTGTGGGGCCGCGGGCACACTGAAGCTTTCTTT. The complete variable domain, with remaining parts taken from reference TRBV29-1 and TRBJ1-1, reads SAVISQKPSRDICQRGTSLTIQCQVDSQVTMMFWYRQQPGQSLTLIATANQGSEATYESGFVIDKFPISRPNLTFSTLTVSNMSPEDSSIYLCSVVVWGRGHTEAFFGQGTRLTVV.

V is TRBV7-9 and J is TRBJ2-7; D is unresolved. Germline CDR1 and CDR2: SEHNR and FQNEAQ (reference sequence). The CDR3 loop spans 13 amino acids. V lost 5 bases and J 2 bases, leaving 10 bases between the germline ends. The chain's CDR3 is CASSPSGTYEQYF. CDR3 nucleotides: TGTGCCAGCAGCCCCTCCGGCACCTACGAGCAGTACTTC.

The V call is TRBV27, the J call TRBJ1-4, with D unresolved. Germline V gene sequence: CDR1 MNHEY, CDR2 SMNVEV (reference sequence). The CDR3 runs 14 residues. V was clipped by 5 bases and J by 2 bases, with 9 bases between them. As DNA, the CDR3 is TGTGCCAGCAGTGGGCTAGGGACTAATGAAAAACTGTTTTTT. Protein product: CASSGLGTNEKLFF.

The gene calls are TRBV7-9 and TRBJ2-7; D remains ambiguous. This CDR3 is built from 12 residues. Germline CDR1 and CDR2: SEHNR and FQNEAQ (reference sequence). V lost 1 base and J 4 bases, leaving 5 bases between the germline ends. For the CDR3, the DNA is TGTGCCAGCAGCTTAGTTGCTTACGAGCAGTACTTC. Translated: CASSLVAYEQYF.

The chain uses TRBV6-5 and TRBJ2-7; TRBD2 might be the D (6 bases). The CDR3 extends over 15 amino acids. Looked up from germline, CDR1 is MNHEY and CDR2 is SVGAGI. V gave up 2 bases and J gave up 3 bases, with 14 bases separating them. CDR3 in DNA: TGTGCCAGCAGTTACAGGAGGGGACTGGACTACGAGCAGTACTTC. This translates into CASSYRRGLDYEQYF.

This rearrangement joins TRBV5-1 to TRBJ1-2; D is unclear. This CDR3 has 12 residues. In germline, CDR1 is SGHRS, CDR2 YFSETQ. Trimming took 0 bases from V and 5 from J, leaving 5 bases between them. CDR3 loop: CASSLAGYGYTF. CDR3 in DNA: TGCGCCAGCAGCTTGGCCGGATATGGCTACACCTTC.

The chain employs TRBV19 and TRBJ2-7, with TRBD2 matching over 9 bases. The V segment lost 7 bases and the J segment 2 bases; nucleotides outside the gene matches: 9. The germline CDR1 and CDR2 sequences are LNHDA and SQIVND (reference sequence). This CDR3 is built from 15 residues. CDR3 loop: CASTPRASGTYEQYF. The CDR3 nucleotides read TGTGCCAGTACTCCGCGGGCTAGCGGGACCTACGAGCAGTACTTC.

The rearrangement links TRBV15 to TRBJ2-4; no reliable D call. The CDR3 length is 15 residues. V lost 6 bases and J 5 bases, leaving 17 bases between the germline ends. CDR1 and CDR2 (germline): LNHNV, YYDKDF (reference sequence). Here the CDR3 reads CATRPPSRVENIQYF. As DNA, the CDR3 is TGTGCCACCAGACCCCCTAGTAGGGTGGAAAACATTCAGTACTTC. Combining the CDR3 with reference TRBV15 and TRBJ2-4 gives the whole variable domain DAMVIQNPRYQVTQFGKPVTLSCSQTLNHNVMYWYQQKSSQAPKLLFHYYDKDFNNEADTPDNFQSRRPNTSFCFLDIRSPGLGDTAMYLCATRPPSRVENIQYFGAGTRLSVL.